This section outlines one TCR beta chain sequence together with its context. The germline gene is not matched at one end of the junction; a read error may be the cause. In the same sample, other DNA sequences code for this CDR3. In the PCR, 60 Vbeta and 13 Jbeta primers were used. Measured with immunoSEQ multiplex PCR; TCRdb has only the in-frame clones, and not every one. The sample table sets out 55,000 to 75,000 clones. The CDR3 totals 13 residues. Germline values: CDR1 GTSNPN, CDR2 SVGIG (reference sequence). This sample is drawn from a study of cytomegalovirus exposure and HLA in healthy donors. The receptor's source is a male donor in good health and CMV-seronegative. This chain joins TRBV30 and TRBJ1-6, with 9 bases identical to TRBD1. The sequencing sample was made of PBMCs. In DNA, the CDR3 is TGTGCCTGCGAGGGACAGGGAGTTTCACCCCTACACTTT. Residues: CACEGQGVSPLHF.